This TCR beta chain derives from a study of shared clonotypes between healthy human individuals. This clone was counted once. V was pared by 5 bases and J by 3 bases, with 20 bases between. CDR3 length equals 16 residues. The germline V gene encodes CDR1 SGHTA and CDR2 FQGNSA. Method: immunoSEQ multiplex PCR; TCRdb's copy keeps in-frame clones and lacks some. The table shows roughly 760,000 clones, with around 74% occurring only once. CD4+ cell separation produced CD45RA+ naive and CD45RA-negative memory subsets. The specimen sequenced was memory CD4+ T cells sorted from blood. Subset: CD45RA-negative fraction. J is TRBJ2-7 and V is TRBV7-2; the D is unclear. The TCR was taken from a woman in her 30s in good health. Here the CDR3 reads CASSKSLSRQYYEQYF. In DNA, the CDR3 is TGTGCCAGCAGCAAAAGCTTATCCAGGCAATACTACGAGCAGTACTTC.